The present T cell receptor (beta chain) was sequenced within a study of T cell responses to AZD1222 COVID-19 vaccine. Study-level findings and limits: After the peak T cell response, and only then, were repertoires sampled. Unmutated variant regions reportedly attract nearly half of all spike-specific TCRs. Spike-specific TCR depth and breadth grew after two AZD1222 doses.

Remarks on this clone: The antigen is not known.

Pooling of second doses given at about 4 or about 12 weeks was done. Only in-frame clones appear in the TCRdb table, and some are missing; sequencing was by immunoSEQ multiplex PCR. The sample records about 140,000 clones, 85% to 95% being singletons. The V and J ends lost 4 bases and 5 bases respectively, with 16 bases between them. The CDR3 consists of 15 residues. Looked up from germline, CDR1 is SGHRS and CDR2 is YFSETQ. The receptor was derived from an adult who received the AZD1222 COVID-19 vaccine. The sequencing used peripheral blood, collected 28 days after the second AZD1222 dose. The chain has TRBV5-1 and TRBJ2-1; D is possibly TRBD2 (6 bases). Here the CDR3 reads CASSGTGRLDNEQFF. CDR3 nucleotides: TGCGCCAGCAGCGGGACGGGGAGGCTGGACAATGAGCAGTTCTTC.